The T cell receptor (beta chain) under discussion was sequenced for a study of blood T cells in healthy people across ages. PBMCs were isolated at a quantity of at least 7 million per sample. The amount of total RNA extracted per sample was at least 5 micrograms. Germline CDR1 reads MRHNA; CDR2 reads SNTAGT. This CDR3 region has 14 residues. The second PCR ran about 6 to 11 cycles with a sample-barcoded 5' primer and J-beta primers. TCRdb processed the 5' RACE reads anew with MiXCR; each CDR3 protein has one entry. The profile shows about 1 million distinct CDR3 sequences, under 30% of them singletons. A further study also used this sample, focusing on T cells of mothers and their children. That study adds: The donors comprised more than five children and their three healthy Caucasian mothers. All extracted RNA went into cDNA synthesis, approximately 1.5 ug per 15 ul.

The TCR comes from a girl aged 2 to 9 in good health. Sequencing used blood. V is TRBV6-4 and J is TRBJ2-7; 11 bases match TRBD2. The better agreement between TRBJ2-1 and the DNA end casts doubt on the J call. CDR3 sequence: CASRPSGRYNEQFF. The CDR3 bases are TGTGCCAGCCGACCTAGCGGGAGGTACAATGAGCAGTTCTTC.